This record looks at one T cell receptor beta chain sequence and its context. Its antigen is unidentified. UMIs that had a 6-nucleotide sample barcode were put in using template switching. cDNA for TCRalpha and TCRbeta was amplified by nested PCRs of roughly 16 then roughly 10 cycles. TCRdb reanalyzed the 5' RACE reads and collapses them to one entry per CDR3 protein, without DNA. This sample contains over 100,000 distinct CDR3 sequences. The data are from a study of monozygotic twins with inflammatory bowel disease. Points from the study as a whole: Relative clonotype sharing with others was diminished in IBD patients versus healthy twins, particularly with disease activity. IBD patients displayed reduced TCRbeta diversity (inverse Simpson) when set against healthy co-twins.

From germline, CDR1 is MNHEY and CDR2 SVGEGT. This CDR3 spans 14 amino acids. V and J are TRBV6-2 or TRBV6-3 and TRBJ2-2; TCRdb's assignment of TRBD1 cannot be checked, as there is no DNA. Source material: blood. This clonotype originated in a human donor with ulcerative colitis or Crohn's disease, or a healthy co-twin of an affected twin (not recorded which). The CDR3: CASSTTDSAGELFF.